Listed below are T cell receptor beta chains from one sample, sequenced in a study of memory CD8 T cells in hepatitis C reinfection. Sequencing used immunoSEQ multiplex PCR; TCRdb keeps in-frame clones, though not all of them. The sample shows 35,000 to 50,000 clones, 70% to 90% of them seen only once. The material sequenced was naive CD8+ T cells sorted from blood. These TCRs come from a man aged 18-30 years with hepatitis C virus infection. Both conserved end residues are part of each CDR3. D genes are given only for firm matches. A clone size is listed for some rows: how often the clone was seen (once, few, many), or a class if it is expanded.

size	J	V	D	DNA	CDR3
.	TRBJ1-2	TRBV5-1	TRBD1	TGCGCCAGCGGGGCTTCGGGACAGGAGGCTAACTATGGCTACACCTTC	CASGASGQEANYGYTF
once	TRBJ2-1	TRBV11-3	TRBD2	TGTGCCAGCAGCTCCCGGGAGGGATTTAACAATGAGCAGTTCTTC	CASSSREGFNNEQFF
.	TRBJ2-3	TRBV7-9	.	TGTGCCAGCAGCTTGGATAGCGGTTTGGGAGATACGCAGTATTTT	CASSLDSGLGDTQYF
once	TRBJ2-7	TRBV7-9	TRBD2	TGTGCCAGCAGCTCAACAGTAGCGGGAGTGAATGAGCAGTACTTC	CASSSTVAGVNEQYF
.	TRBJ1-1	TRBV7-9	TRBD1	TGTGCCAGCAGCCAAACTAGGACAGGGGGCATCACTGAAGCTTTCTTT	CASSQTRTGGITEAFF
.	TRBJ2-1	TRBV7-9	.	TGTGCCAGCAGCCCACGAGAGAACAATGAGCAGTTCTTC	CASSPRENNEQFF
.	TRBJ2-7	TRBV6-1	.	TGTGCCAGCGGACTTCCAGGGGCCTACGAGCAGTACTTC	CASGLPGAYEQYF
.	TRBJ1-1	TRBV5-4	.	TGTGCCAGCAGCTCCATTGGGGCTATAGACACTGAAGCTTTCTTT	CASSSIGAIDTEAFF
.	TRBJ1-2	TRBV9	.	TGTGCCAGCAGCGTCAGGGAAGGCTATGGCTACACCTTC	CASSVREGYGYTF
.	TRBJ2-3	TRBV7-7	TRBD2	TGTGCTAGCAGCGCGCCCTTCGTAGTGGCGGGAGGGACAGCAGATACGCAGTATTTT	CASSAPFVVAGGTADTQYF
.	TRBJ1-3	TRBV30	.	TGTGCCTGGACCAACGGGGGAAATTCACTGTTCTCTGGAAACACCATATATTTT	CAWTNGGNSLFSGNTIYF
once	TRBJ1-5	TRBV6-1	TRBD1	TGTGCCAGCAGTGGATCGACAGGGTATGTAGATCAGCCCCAGCATTTT	CASSGSTGYVDQPQHF
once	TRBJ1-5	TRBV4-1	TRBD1	TGCGCCAGCAGCCCCCGAGGGACAGGGGATTATCAGCCCCAGCATTTT	CASSPRGTGDYQPQHF
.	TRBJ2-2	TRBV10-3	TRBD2	TGTGCCATCGGGACTAGCGGGACCGGGGAGCTGTTTTTT	CAIGTSGTGELFF
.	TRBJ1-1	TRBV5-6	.	TGTGCCAGCAGCTTGGGCGCTGAAGCTTTCTTT	CASSLGAEAFF
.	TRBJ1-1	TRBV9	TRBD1	TGTGCCAGCAGCCCTCGGACAGGGGGAGAAACTGAAGCTTTCTTT	CASSPRTGGETEAFF